This T cell receptor (beta chain) was recorded in a study of blood T cell repertoires in COVID-19 (dated by TCRdb to 2020 to 2022). Context from the whole study: Samples covering the acute and convalescent phases of COVID-19 were provided by collaborators in the United States, Italy and Spain. The prospective study material was composed of cDNA or gDNA derived from T cells, B-cell-depleted T cells, or PBMCs. The dataset comprised deeply sampled blood TCRbeta repertoires from subjects exposed to, actively infected with, or recovered from COVID-19. A freely available public database, intended as a resource for researchers studying the immune response to SARS-CoV-2, is where the repertoires were released. The samples were drawn from two sources: the first 160 participants of the ongoing ImmuneRACE study, and about 1,300 subjects contributed by 6 global collaborators. The sample metadata nearly always contained a de-identified subject ID, COVID-19 status, age in years and sex. Where HLA class I and class II types were available, the types were taken from metadata supplied by the sample provider, not from assay-based typing. General study outcomes and caveats: How much clinical and demographic metadata was included differed by source and by participant, and the metadata was provided uncurated.

One collaborating source in Seattle enrolled patients during active infection and followed them longitudinally through the course of disease. Each collaborating institution followed its own protocols to collect whole blood in K2EDTA tubes. For TCRbeta analysis, collaborators shipped samples in one of three forms: frozen whole blood, isolated PBMCs, or DNA extracted from either of those sample types. About this clone itself: Its recognized antigen is unknown. It has no much larger one-base neighbor in the sample; base qualities were not kept.

The immunoSEQ Assay, a bias-controlled multiplex PCR, was used to amplify TCRbeta CDR3 regions from genomic DNA. For the original study's pipeline: Within the assay, amplification of reference gene primers was used to estimate how many nucleated cells each sample contained. To quantify the absolute abundance of each unique TCRbeta CDR3 rearrangement, sequence reads were collapsed and filtered. For each sample, productive Simpson clonality was calculated as the square root of Simpson's diversity index over productive rearrangements. TCRdb retrieved this table from immuneACCESS and kept in-frame rearrangements only. Not all clones are present; in checked studies, unresolved V genes account for under half, and no reason is known for the remainder. V, J and clone size were drawn from that table, and D and trimming were deduced from the DNA. In this sample the table shows roughly 150,000 clones, around 79% of which occur a single time. The biggest ten clones account for 8.1% of the sample.

The origin of this receptor is a woman aged 60-75 years with COVID-19, enrolled during active disease. The specimen was peripheral blood.

The bases are TGTGCCAGCTCACCACCGGCCAATGAGCAGTTCTTC. This translates into CASSPPANEQFF. This chain joins TRBV18 to TRBJ2-1, with the identity of the D gene unclear. From its cysteine to its phenylalanine, the CDR3 spans 12 amino acids. The DNA shown is the 36-base CDR3, in frame from base 1. Between the V and J ends, shortened by 0 bases and 6 bases respectively, the junction contains 3 bases. Sequences KGHSH (CDR1) and LQKENI (CDR2) are obtained from the germline V gene.